This TCR beta chain was identified during a study of CD8 T cells in ankylosing spondylitis. This clonotype showed up just a few times. Its antigen remains unidentified. Quantitative molecular-barcoded 5'-RACE generated the TCR beta libraries. TCRdb used MiXCR to reprocess the 5' RACE reads, holding one entry per CDR3 protein. The table records around 130,000 distinct CDR3 sequences, 7% of them present only once. V gave up 0 bases and J gave up 5 bases; unmatched junction bases: 10. Germline values: CDR1 GTSNPN, CDR2 SVGIG (reference sequence). The CDR3 has 15 residues. Study-level points and caveats: Seemingly characteristic of ankylosing spondylitis blood was a TCR beta motif consisting of under 10 highly homologous variants. Significant enrichment of disease-linked clones was reportedly seen in matched ankylosing spondylitis synovial fluid.

The chain joins TRBV30 to TRBJ2-7, with 7 bases that match TRBD1. Sequencing used blood, either unsorted or a sorted T cell fraction (not recorded which). The receptor's source is a male donor with ankylosing spondylitis or in good health (not recorded which). The chain's CDR3 is CAWSVRDRVGNEQYF. CDR3 bases: TGTGCCTGGAGTGTACGAGACAGGGTCGGTAACGAGCAGTACTTC.